These 15 T cell receptor beta chains share one sample of origin, sequenced in a study of blood T cell repertoires in COVID-19. Assay: immunoSEQ multiplex PCR; the TCRdb copy retains only in-frame clones and omits some. The table records around 300,000 clones, roughly 88% of them present only once. The sequencing sample was made of peripheral blood. Source of these receptors: a man in his late teens or twenties with active or convalescent COVID-19.

The rearrangement uses TRBV5-6 and TRBJ1-5; a possible D gene is TRBD1 (6 bases). From germline, CDR1 is SGHDT and CDR2 YYEEEE. V dropped 0 bases and J dropped 8 bases, with 15 bases sitting between them. The CDR3 totals 15 residues. This chain's CDR3 is CASSLAGGGLKPQHF. The CDR3 nucleotides read TGTGCCAGCAGCTTGGCCGGGGGGGGCTTAAAGCCCCAGCATTTT.

The J gene is TRBJ1-5, the V gene TRBV9; TRBD1 agrees at 8 bases. This CDR3 is built from 14 residues. The V segment lost 3 bases and the J segment 6 bases; nucleotides outside the gene matches: 5. Germline CDR1 and CDR2: SGDLS and YYNGEE. CDR3 region: CASSAGGAGQPQHF. The CDR3, as DNA: TGTGCCAGCAGCGCAGGGGGCGCCGGTCAGCCCCAGCATTTT.

This chain uses TRBV3-1 (or the pseudogene TRBV3-2) with TRBJ2-2, with D tentatively TRBD2 (5 bases). V lost 4 bases and J lost 3, with 21 bases in between. The CDR3 totals 18 residues. From germline, CDR1 is LGHDT and CDR2 YNNKEL (reference sequence). The CDR3 reads CASSPLNGKTTYTGELFF. Here the CDR3 DNA reads TGTGCCAGCAGCCCCCTTAACGGGAAAACAACTTACACCGGGGAGCTGTTTTTT.

The V and J genes are TRBV6-4 and TRBJ2-2, with D maybe TRBD1 (5 bases). The germline V and J ends were trimmed by 0 bases and 3 bases, with 14 bases remaining between them. The CDR3 runs to 17 residues. Germline CDR1 and CDR2: MRHNA and SNTAGT. This chain's CDR3 is CASSDSGEGGDTGELFF. CDR3 bases: TGTGCCAGCAGTGACTCAGGGGAAGGCGGAGACACCGGGGAGCTGTTTTTT.

The J gene is TRBJ2-3, the V gene TRBV24-1, with 11 bases aligning to TRBD2. Trimming took 0 bases from V and 4 from J; bases not matched to a gene: 5. Per germline, CDR1 KGHDR and CDR2 SFDVKD. This CDR3 region has 17 residues. CDR3 in amino acids: CATSDLHSGGAPDTQYF. The CDR3, as DNA: TGTGCCACCAGTGATTTGCATAGCGGGGGGGCTCCAGATACGCAGTATTTT.

The chain joins TRBV12-5 to TRBJ1-3, with D tentatively TRBD1 (6 bases). Germline loops: CDR1 LGHNT, CDR2 FRNRAP. V was shortened by 3 bases and J by 4 bases, with 13 bases between the two germline ends. The CDR3 consists of 15 residues. The CDR3 sequence is CASGFTGPSGNTIYF. The CDR3 bases are TGTGCTAGTGGTTTTACAGGGCCTTCAGGAAACACCATATATTTT.

The V and J genes are TRBV6-5 and TRBJ1-6, with D unresolved. V was cut by 8 bases and J by 10 bases, with 12 bases left in between. The germline V gene has CDR1 MNHEY and CDR2 SVGAGI. The CDR3 is made up of 12 amino acids. The CDR3 sequence is CASYIFGSPLHF. CDR3 coding DNA: TGTGCCAGCTATATTTTTGGCTCACCCCTCCACTTT.

The chain couples TRBV7-9 to TRBJ2-3, with a possible D match to TRBD2 (6 bases). The CDR3 covers 15 residues. V was pared by 5 bases and J by 3 bases, with 15 bases between. Germline V gene lookup returns CDR1 SEHNR and CDR2 FQNEAQ (reference sequence). CDR3 coding DNA: TGTGCCAGCAGCCGTGGGGGGATGGTAACAGATACGCAGTATTTT. Its translation is CASSRGGMVTDTQYF. Full variable domain (missing parts from reference TRBV7-9 and TRBJ2-3): DTGVSQNPRHKITKRGQNVTFRCDPISEHNRLYWYRQTLGQGPEFLTYFQNEAQLEKSRLLSDRFSAERPKGSFSTLEIQRTEQGDSAMYLCASSRGGMVTDTQYFGPGTRLTVL.

V usage is TRBV2 and J usage is TRBJ1-3; D is unresolved. Trimming shortened V by 4 bases and J by 2 bases, and 18 bases separated the two germline ends. The CDR3 runs to 17 residues. Germline loops: CDR1 SNHLY, CDR2 FYNNEI. In DNA, the CDR3 is TGTGCCAGCAGTGTTGCCAGGCCCTTGTTCGCTGGAAACACCATATATTTT. Encoded protein: CASSVARPLFAGNTIYF. The variable domain in full, with the rest retrieved from reference TRBV2 and TRBJ1-3, is EPEVTQTPSHQVTQMGQEVILRCVPISNHLYFYWYRQILGQKVEFLVSFYNNEISEKSEIFDDQFSVERPDGSNFTLKIRSTKLEDSAMYFCASSVARPLFAGNTIYFGEGSWLTVV.

The V gene is TRBV7-2, the J gene TRBJ2-3, with 13 bases aligning to TRBD2. V gave up 4 bases and J gave up 9 bases; unmatched junction bases: 4. CDR1 is SGHTA and CDR2 is FQGNSA in the germline V gene. The length of the CDR3 is 14 residues. As DNA, the CDR3 is TGTGCCAGCAGCTCATGGACTAGCGGGGGAACGCAGTATTTT. It yields the protein CASSSWTSGGTQYF.

This clone has only a few counts. The rearrangement uses TRBV19 and TRBJ1-2, with a tentative D call TRBD1 (5 bases). CDR3 size: 13 residues. Trimming cost V 6 bases and J 2 bases, with 10 bases left between them. CDR1 is LNHDA and CDR2 is SQIVND in the germline V gene (reference sequence). The CDR3 DNA reads TGTGCCAGTAGCGCCGGGGGGAACTATGGCTACACCTTC. This encodes CASSAGGNYGYTF. The full variable domain, rest sourced from reference TRBV19 and TRBJ1-2, is DGGITQSPKYLFRKEGQNVTLSCEQNLNHDAMYWYRQDPGQGLRLIYYSQIVNDFQKGDIAEGYSVSREKKESFPLTVTSAQKNPTAFYLCASSAGGNYGYTFGSGTRLTVV.

This clone was counted a single time. The chain combines TRBV6-5 with TRBJ2-1; D is unclear. Germline-derived CDR1 and CDR2 are MNHEY and SVGAGI. This CDR3 contains 16 residues. V lost 1 base and J 0 bases, leaving 10 bases between the germline ends. The CDR3 region has the DNA TGTGCCAGCAGTTACTTCTCTGCGCGCTCCTACAATGAGCAGTTCTTC. This sequence encodes CASSYFSARSYNEQFF.

The V and J genes are TRBV9 and TRBJ1-2; D perhaps matches TRBD1 (5 bases). The V end was cut by 4 bases, the J end by 5 bases, with 12 bases between. CDR1 and CDR2 (germline): SGDLS, YYNGEE. The CDR3 is 13 amino acids. The chain's CDR3 is CASSPTGGYGYTF. The CDR3 DNA follows: TGTGCCAGCAGCCCAACGGGGGGGTATGGCTACACCTTC.

J is TRBJ2-1 and V is TRBV7-9; TRBD2 might be the D (5 bases). The CDR3 consists of 16 residues. Per the germline V gene, CDR1 is SEHNR and CDR2 is FQNEAQ (reference sequence). The V end lost 5 bases, the J end lost 5 bases, and 19 bases lay between the germline ends. The CDR3 here is CASSEPGRSLDNEQFF. As DNA, the CDR3 is TGTGCCAGCAGCGAACCGGGGAGATCCCTCGACAATGAGCAGTTCTTC.

The chain joins TRBV6-5 to TRBJ2-2; TRBD2 is a possible D gene (6 bases). Germline-derived CDR1 and CDR2 are MNHEY and SVGAGI. V shed 1 base and J shed 4 bases, with 10 bases lying between them. This CDR3 is 15 amino acids long. The CDR3 is CASSYLGGSTGELFF. CDR3 coding DNA: TGTGCCAGCAGTTACTTGGGGGGTAGCACCGGGGAGCTGTTTTTT.